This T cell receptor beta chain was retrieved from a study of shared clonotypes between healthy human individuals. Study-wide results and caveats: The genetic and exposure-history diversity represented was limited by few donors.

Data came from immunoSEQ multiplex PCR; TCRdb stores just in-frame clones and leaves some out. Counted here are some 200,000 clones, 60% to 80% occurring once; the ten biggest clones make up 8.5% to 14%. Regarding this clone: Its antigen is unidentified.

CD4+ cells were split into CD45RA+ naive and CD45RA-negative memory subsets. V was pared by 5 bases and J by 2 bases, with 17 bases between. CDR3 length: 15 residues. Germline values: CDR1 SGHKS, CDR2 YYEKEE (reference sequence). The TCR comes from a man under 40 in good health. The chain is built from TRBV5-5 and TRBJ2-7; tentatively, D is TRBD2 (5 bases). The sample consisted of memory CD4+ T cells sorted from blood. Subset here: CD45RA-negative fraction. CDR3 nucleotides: TGTGCCAGCAGTCGTACTTTGACGGGGACCTACGAGCAGTACTTC. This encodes CASSRTLTGTYEQYF.